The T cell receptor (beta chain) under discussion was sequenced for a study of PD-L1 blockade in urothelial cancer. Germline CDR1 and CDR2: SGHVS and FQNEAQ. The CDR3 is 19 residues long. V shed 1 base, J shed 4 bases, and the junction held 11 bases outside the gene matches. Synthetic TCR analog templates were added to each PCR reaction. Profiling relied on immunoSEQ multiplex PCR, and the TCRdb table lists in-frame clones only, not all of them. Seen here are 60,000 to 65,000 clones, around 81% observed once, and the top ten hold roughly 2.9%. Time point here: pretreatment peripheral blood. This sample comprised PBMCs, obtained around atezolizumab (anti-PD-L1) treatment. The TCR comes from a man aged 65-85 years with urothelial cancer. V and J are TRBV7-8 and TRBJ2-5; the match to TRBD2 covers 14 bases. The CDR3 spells CASSLVRLAGGPSGETQYF. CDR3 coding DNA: TGTGCCAGCAGCTTAGTCAGACTAGCGGGAGGGCCTAGTGGAGAGACCCAGTACTTC. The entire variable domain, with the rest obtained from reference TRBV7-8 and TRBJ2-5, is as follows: GAGVSQSPRYKVAKRGQDVALRCDPISGHVSLFWYQQALGQGPEFLTYFQNEAQLDKSGLPSDRFFAERPEGSVSTLKIQRTQQEDSAVYLCASSLVRLAGGPSGETQYFGPGTRLLVL.